A single T cell receptor (beta chain) is shown here with its context. Its antigen is still unknown. This sample was taken from a study of TIL therapy for anti-PD-1-resistant metastatic lung cancer. Time point described: pre-treatment sample, taken before nivolumab and TIL therapy. The V and J ends lost 4 bases and 5 bases, in that order; junction bases with no gene match: 13. Germline values: CDR1 MNHGY, CDR2 SVAAGI. The CDR3 extends over 17 amino acids. Notes on the study in general: The cohort had more treatment-naive, never-smoker and oncogene-addicted patients than typical.

The libraries were made with immunoSEQ v3. Repertoires were generated with immunoSEQ multiplex PCR, while TCRdb's copy carries only in-frame clones and drops some. This sample has tens of thousands of clones, with 70% to 85% found just once. The sequencing used blood, collected at baseline. The source of this sequence is a man in his 70s with non-small cell lung cancer. This chain connects TRBV6-9 to TRBJ2-7; 11 nucleotides match TRBD2. CDR3 sequence (DNA): TGTGCCAGCAGTTCCCAGCCCTCTAGCGGGAGGCACGACGAGCAGTACTTC. Translated, it gives CASSSQPSSGRHDEQYF.